The text below deals with one TCR beta chain. The same CDR3 is also encoded by other DNA sequences in this sample. The data stem from a study of T cell changes during pregnancy in multiple sclerosis. This CDR3 region has 18 residues. Looked up from germline, CDR1 is MDHEN and CDR2 is SYDVKM. Trimming cost V 3 bases and J 2 bases, with 22 bases left between them. Clones were read by immunoSEQ multiplex PCR, and TCRdb kept only the in-frame ones, dropping some. The table lists approximately 13,000 clones, 93% of them singletons, with over 2.5% in the top ten. The chain recombines TRBV28 with TRBJ2-5; D is perhaps TRBD2 (6 bases). The sample here was peripheral blood, taken in the second trimester of pregnancy. The receptor was derived from a female donor in good health, enrolled as a control in a pregnancy study. The chain's CDR3 is CASSLLGAGGDTQETQYF. DNA for the CDR3: TGTGCCAGCAGTTTGTTGGGCGCAGGAGGGGATACTCAAGAGACCCAGTACTTC.